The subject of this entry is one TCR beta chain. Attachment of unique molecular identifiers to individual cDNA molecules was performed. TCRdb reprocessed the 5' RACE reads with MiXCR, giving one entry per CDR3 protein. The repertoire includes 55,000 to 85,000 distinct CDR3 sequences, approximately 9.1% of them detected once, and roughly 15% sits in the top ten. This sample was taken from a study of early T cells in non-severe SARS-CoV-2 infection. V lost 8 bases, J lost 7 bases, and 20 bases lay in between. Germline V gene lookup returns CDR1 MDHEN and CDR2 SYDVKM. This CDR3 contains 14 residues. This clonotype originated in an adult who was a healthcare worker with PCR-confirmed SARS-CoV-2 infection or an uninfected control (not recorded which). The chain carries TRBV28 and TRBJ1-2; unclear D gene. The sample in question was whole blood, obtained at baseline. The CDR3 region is CASWEREVIGGYTF. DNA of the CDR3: TGTGCCAGCTGGGAAAGGGAGGTAATCGGTGGCTACACCTTC.